The 18 T cell receptor beta chains reported below all come from one sample, sequenced in a study of tumor-infiltrating lymphocytes in primary liver carcinoma (dated by TCRdb to 2017 to 2019). TCRdb records Illumina HiSeq 2500 as the sequencer. TCRbeta-specific cDNA was reverse-transcribed from roughly 500 ng total RNA using a constant-region primer and ProtoScript II reverse transcriptase. Three nested multiplex PCR rounds, following a slightly modified ARM-PCR procedure, were used to build the TCRbeta libraries. Each of the first two PCR rounds ran for about 10 cycles and used multiplex TRBV1-TRBV30 forward primers together with a Cbeta reverse primer. TCRdb took the public reads, trimmed them with fastp at Q25, ran MiXCR for clone calling and kept in-frame beta chains. Rows with a matching CDR3 protein are joined into one entry that keeps the most common DNA and genes. The table for this sample lists more than 100,000 distinct CDR3 sequences; 60% to 70% of them were counted only once. The top ten hold about a tenth of the sample.

Without any cell sorting, total RNA and DNA were co-extracted from about 21-30 mg of bulk tissue using the AllPrep DNA/RNA mini kit. The sequencing sample was made of liver tumor tissue from sampling region 1. The sample's cell subset or site, from its label and the paper: tumor region T1, superior pole. All receptors come from a woman between 55 and 75 years old with primary liver carcinoma and hepatitis B virus infection.

A note on this clonotype: This may arise from a read error, as a much more abundant clone is one base away. The chain has TRBV6-2 or TRBV6-3 and TRBJ2-5; D unclear. In germline, CDR1 is MNHEY, CDR2 SVGEGT. The CDR3 length is 12 residues. Trimming removed 2 bases from V and 8 bases from J, with 9 bases in between. The CDR3 here is CASSYRRPTQYF. Written as DNA, the CDR3 is TGTGCCAGCAGTTACAGAAGACCAACCCAGTACTTC.

Details on this clonotype: One end of the junction is discordant with germline, which a read error may explain. V usage is TRBV5-4 and J usage is TRBJ2-1; TRBD1 matches at 9 bases. The V gene's germline CDR1 is SGHNT and CDR2 YYREEE (reference sequence). CDR3 length: 17 residues. For the CDR3, the DNA is TGCGCCAGCAGAAACACACCGGGACAGGGTAGTTGCAATGAGCAGTTCTTC. This gives the protein CASRNTPGQGSCNEQFF. Full variable domain (missing parts from reference TRBV5-4 and TRBJ2-1): ETGVTQSPTHLIKTRGQQVTLRCSSQSGHNTVSWYQQALGQGPQFIFQYYREEENGRGNFPPRFSGLQFPNYSSELNVNALELDDSALYLCASRNTPGQGSCNEQFFGPGTRLTVL.

The table lists this clonotype with many counts. The chain joins TRBV12-3 or TRBV12-4 to TRBJ1-1; TRBD1 might be the D (6 bases). Deletions cut 7 bases from V and 7 bases from J, with 19 bases between. The CDR3 length is 14 residues. The CDR3 region is CASTLGGLEGEAFF. DNA for the CDR3: TGTGCCAGCACCCTCGGGGGCTTAGAGGGTGAAGCTTTCTTT.

Regarding this clonotype: The missing conserved phenylalanine or tryptophan at the end of this CDR3 makes a read error likely. The chain recombines TRBV5-1 with TRBJ2-2; D is unclear. The CDR3 is 13 residues long. Germline values: CDR1 SGHRS, CDR2 YFSETQ. With 4 bases removed from V and 4 bases from J, the gap between germline ends came to 8 bases. The CDR3 DNA sequence: TGCGCCAGCAGCCGGACGTTCACCGGGGAGCTGTTTGTT. It encodes CASSRTFTGELFV.

About this clonotype: The junction departs from the called germline gene at one end, perhaps through a read error. The chain couples TRBV6-5 to TRBJ2-4; a possible D gene is TRBD1 (6 bases). There are 13 residues in the CDR3. Germline lookup yields CDR1 MNHEY and CDR2 SVGAGI. CDR3 sequence (DNA): TGTGCCAGCAGACGCACAGGGTTGGACATCCAGTACTTC. It specifies CASRRTGLDIQYF.

This clonotype was counted many times. The genes are TRBV6-1 and TRBJ1-5, with D possibly TRBD1 on 5 matching bases. The V end lost 5 bases, the J end lost 0 bases, and 8 bases lay between the germline ends. CDR1 MNHNS and CDR2 SASEGT come from the germline V gene. The CDR3 contains 14 residues. In nucleotides, the CDR3 is TGTGCCAGCAGTAGGACAAATAGCAATCAGCCCCAGCATTTT. Residues: CASSRTNSNQPQHF.

Concerning this clonotype: Possible read error: a much larger clone is one base away. The chain is built from TRBV6-5 and TRBJ1-2; weak D call: TRBD1 (5 bases). The CDR3 sequence is 14 residues long. Germline-derived CDR1 and CDR2 are MNHEY and SVGAGI. The chain's CDR3 is CASSYGSSLRGFTF. The CDR3 region has the DNA TGTGCCAGCAGTTACGGCTCTTCCTTACGGGGCTTCACCTTC.

This clonotype was seen once. As the CDR3 is not closed by the conserved phenylalanine or tryptophan, this likely results from a read error. CDR3 DNA sequence: TGCAGTGCTAGAGGAGACTCCGGATATACCGGGGAGCTGTTTATT. This sequence encodes CSARGDSGYTGELFI. The chain uses TRBV20-1 and TRBJ2-2; D ambiguous. Per germline, CDR1 DFQATT and CDR2 SNEGSKA (reference sequence). The CDR3 extends over 15 amino acids. Between the trimmed V and J ends, which lost 1 base and 5 bases, there was a span of 14 bases.

The V gene is TRBV29-1, the J gene TRBJ1-1, with D perhaps matching TRBD1 (5 bases). This CDR3 spans 10 amino acids. CDR1 is SQVTM, CDR2 ANQGSEA, per germline. V was shortened by 7 bases and J by 6 bases, with 9 bases between the two germline ends. CDR3 nucleotides: TGCAGCGCCGTGACAGCTGAAGCTTTCTTT. Translated: CSAVTAEAFF. The entire variable domain, with the rest obtained from reference TRBV29-1 and TRBJ1-1, is as follows: SAVISQKPSRDICQRGTSLTIQCQVDSQVTMMFWYRQQPGQSLTLIATANQGSEATYESGFVIDKFPISRPNLTFSTLTVSNMSPEDSSIYLCSAVTAEAFFGQGTRLTVV.

Regarding this clonotype: Since the CDR3 does not end with the conserved phenylalanine or tryptophan, this likely comes from a read error. This chain uses TRBV14 with TRBJ2-7, with 15 nucleotides matching TRBD2. Germline CDR1 SGHDN, CDR2 FVKESK. CDR3 length equals 17 residues. The DNA of the CDR3 is TGCGCCAGCAGCCGAGGGGGACTAGCGGGAGGTCTCTACGAGCAGTACATC. This sequence encodes CASSRGGLAGGLYEQYI.

As regards this clonotype: A much larger clone sits a single nucleotide away, making a read error possible. V and J are TRBV14 and TRBJ2-7; D remains unclear. V lost 0 bases to trimming and J lost 1 base, with 7 bases between them. The CDR3 has 14 residues. Germline assignment: CDR1 SGHDN and CDR2 FVKESK. Here the CDR3 DNA reads TGTGCCAGCAGCCAAGAAGACGGATCCTACGAGCAGTACTTC. This gives the protein CASSQEDGSYEQYF. Full variable domain (rest looked up from reference TRBV14 and TRBJ2-7): EAGVTQFPSHSVIEKGQTVTLRCDPISGHDNLYWYRRVMGKEIKFLLHFVKESKQDESGMPNNRFLAERTGGTYSTLKVQPAELEDSGVYFCASSQEDGSYEQYFGPGTRLTVT.

This clonotype was counted ten times or more. The V call is TRBV5-1, the J call TRBJ2-2; 13 bases are a match to TRBD2. The CDR3 runs 17 residues. Germline CDR1 and CDR2: SGHRS and YFSETQ. The J segment lost 2 bases and the V segment lost 3 bases, leaving 4 bases of the junction unmatched. CDR3 sequence: CASSSRLAGGNTGELFF. CDR3 DNA: TGCGCCAGCAGCTCAAGACTAGCGGGAGGTAACACCGGGGAGCTGTTTTTT.

The table lists this clonotype with many counts. The chain has TRBV28 and TRBJ1-6; the match to TRBD1 covers 8 bases. This CDR3 is 15 amino acids long. The V gene end was trimmed by 6 bases and the J gene end by 5 bases; junction bases not matched to a gene: 6. Germline V CDR1 and CDR2: MDHEN, SYDVKM. CDR3 sequence (DNA): TGTGCCAGCAGAGGAACAGGGGGGGATAATTCACCCCTCCACTTT. Amino acids: CASRGTGGDNSPLHF.

This clonotype was recorded many times. V and J are TRBV6-6 and TRBJ2-3; TRBD1 matches 11 bases. CDR1 and CDR2 (germline): MNHNY, SVGAGI (reference sequence). This CDR3 spans 15 amino acids. The trim removed 4 bases at V and 4 bases at J, leaving 4 bases unmatched. CDR3 coding DNA: TGTGCCAGCAGTTCCCGGACAGGGGGCCCAGATACGCAGTATTTT. Its translation is CASSSRTGGPDTQYF.

The chain couples TRBV12-3 or TRBV12-4 to TRBJ2-5, with 12 bases lining up with TRBD2. Trimming removed 7 bases from V and 5 bases from J; junction bases left unmatched: 17. The CDR3 runs 18 residues. The CDR3 DNA reads TGTGCCAGCACTAACGGGGAGGCTAGCGGGAGGGCCTGGGAGACCCAGTACTTC. Amino acids: CASTNGEASGRAWETQYF.

Worth noting for this clonotype: Relative to the germline gene, one junction end is altered; a read error may explain this. The chain combines TRBV12-3 or TRBV12-4 with TRBJ2-3; 13 bases match TRBD2. The CDR3 length is 15 residues. In DNA form, the CDR3 reads TGTGCCAGCAGGCAACTAGCGGGAGGGCCGGATACGCGGTATTTT. Its protein product is CASRQLAGGPDTRYF.

Comments on this clonotype: A read error may produce the germline difference seen at one junction end. The chain couples TRBV7-9 to TRBJ2-7, with 7 bases identical to TRBD1. The CDR3 is 15 amino acids. Germline lookup yields CDR1 SEHNR and CDR2 FQNEAQ (reference sequence). The DNA of the CDR3 is TGTGCCAGCAGTGTCGGGACAGTGGACTCCAACGAGCAGTACTTC. This translates into CASSVGTVDSNEQYF.

The chain uses TRBV28 and TRBJ1-1, with 8 bases lining up with TRBD1. The V gene end was trimmed by 5 bases and the J gene end by 4 bases; junction bases not matched to a gene: 15. The germline CDR1 and CDR2 sequences are MDHEN and SYDVKM. CDR3 size: 17 residues. The CDR3 loop reads CASSLSRDRGGPTEAFF. The CDR3 coding sequence is TGTGCCAGCAGTCTCTCCCGAGACAGGGGAGGTCCCACTGAAGCTTTCTTT.